The 19 T cell receptor beta chains reported below all come from one sample, sequenced in a study of response to subunit inactivated influenza vaccine. A single record per CDR3 protein comes from TCRdb applying MiXCR to the RT-PCR reads. Of about 620,000 distinct CDR3 sequences listed, over 9.5% are singletons. The sequenced sample was PBMCs from blood, obtained on the day of vaccination. These receptors were collected from a man aged 45-60 years who received an inactivated influenza vaccine.

This clonotype has only a few counts. The rearrangement uses TRBV10-2 and TRBJ2-5; D not resolved. Germline V gene lookup returns CDR1 WSHSY and CDR2 SAAADI. The CDR3 contains 12 residues. Trimming took 7 bases from V and 8 from J, leaving 14 bases between them. Here the CDR3 DNA reads TGCGCCAGCACAGAACAGCTATCCACCCAGTACTTC. Encoded protein: CASTEQLSTQYF.

The genes are TRBV10-3 and TRBJ1-2; 7 nucleotides agree with TRBD1. This CDR3 is 14 amino acids long. Germline lookup yields CDR1 ENHRY and CDR2 SYGVKD. V gave up 3 bases and J gave up 2 bases; unmatched junction bases: 3. The CDR3: CAISDSGQNYGYTF. For the CDR3, the DNA is TGTGCCATCAGTGACTCGGGACAGAACTATGGCTACACCTTC.

The chain carries TRBV24-1 and TRBJ2-1; 9 nucleotides line up with TRBD1. J was trimmed by 6 bases and V by 3 bases; bases with no gene match: 2. CDR3 length: 14 residues. Germline V gene lookup returns CDR1 KGHDR and CDR2 SFDVKD. CDR3 nucleotide sequence: TGTGCCACCAGTGATGCGACAGGGGGCAATGAGCAGTTCTTC. This sequence encodes CATSDATGGNEQFF.

In this sample, this clonotype turned up many times. This sequence joins TRBV7-8 and TRBJ2-7; D ambiguous. CDR3 length: 17 amino acids. CDR1 SGHVS and CDR2 FQNEAQ come from the germline V gene. The ends were cut back, 4 bases at V and 3 bases at J, with 22 bases in the middle. DNA of the CDR3: TGTGCCAGCAGCTCCCCAAGTGCGCGCCCCAACAACTACGAGCAGTACTTC. This encodes CASSSPSARPNNYEQYF.

The CDR3 DNA follows: TGTGCCAGCAGGCCAACCGGGACTAGCGGGAGGGCCATAGATACGCAGTATTTT. It is translated as CASRPTGTSGRAIDTQYF. The genes are TRBV3-1 and TRBJ2-3; TRBD2 aligns across 16 bases. CDR3 length equals 18 residues. The V and J ends lost 6 bases and 5 bases, in that order; junction bases with no gene match: 11. CDR1 LGHDT and CDR2 YNNKEL come from the germline V gene (reference sequence).

This clonotype was counted between two and nine times. The rearrangement uses TRBV3-1 and TRBJ2-7, with D unclear. Germline loops: CDR1 LGHDT, CDR2 YNNKEL (reference sequence). Trimming pared 2 bases from V and 3 bases from J, leaving 8 bases between. The length of the CDR3 is 13 residues. The CDR3 protein is CASSQSRHYEQYF. CDR3 DNA: TGTGCCAGCAGCCAATCCCGGCACTACGAGCAGTACTTC.

The chain joins TRBV18 to TRBJ2-6; D remains ambiguous. This CDR3 region has 15 residues. With 2 bases removed from V and 2 bases from J, the gap between germline ends came to 7 bases. Per the germline V gene, CDR1 is KGHSH and CDR2 is LQKENI. Here the CDR3 reads CASSPAITGANVLTF. Written as DNA, the CDR3 is TGTGCCAGCTCACCAGCGATAACTGGGGCCAACGTCCTGACTTTC.

The chain couples TRBV10-1 to TRBJ2-3; no clear D. The germline V gene encodes CDR1 WNHNN and CDR2 SYGVQD (reference sequence). There are 14 residues in the CDR3. V lost 8 bases and J lost 2, with 14 bases in between. The CDR3 reads CASSDDPHTDTQYF. The DNA of the CDR3 is TGCGCCAGCTCGGATGACCCCCACACAGATACGCAGTATTTT.

This clonotype has more than one count but fewer than ten. V gene TRBV28 combines with J gene TRBJ2-7; 11 nucleotides line up with TRBD2. V lost 5 bases to trimming and J lost 5 bases; unmatched junction nucleotides: 5. This CDR3 region has 14 residues. The germline gives CDR1 MDHEN, CDR2 SYDVKM. The CDR3 coding sequence is TGTGCCAGCAGTCTGCCTAGCGGGAGGAACGAGCAGTACTTC. Translation gives CASSLPSGRNEQYF.

The chain combines TRBV4-2 with TRBJ1-2; tentative D call: TRBD1 (6 bases). Germline V lookup: CDR1 LGHNA, CDR2 YNFKEQ. V was shortened by 0 bases and J by 8 bases, with 13 bases between the two germline ends. The CDR3 sequence is 14 residues long. In DNA, the CDR3 is TGTGCCAGCAGCCAAGACGCGGGGGCCGAGGGCTACACCTTC. Its translation: CASSQDAGAEGYTF.

This chain connects TRBV4-2 to TRBJ2-6; TRBD2 is a possible D gene (5 bases). CDR1 is LGHNA and CDR2 is YNFKEQ in the germline V gene. There are 14 residues in the CDR3. V lost 7 bases, J lost 1 base, and 8 bases lay in between. DNA for the CDR3: TGTGCCAGCAACGGAGGTTCTGGGGCCAACGTCCTGACTTTC. This codes for CASNGGSGANVLTF.

This clonotype has just a few counts. The rearrangement joins TRBV29-1 to TRBJ1-1; D perhaps matches TRBD1 (5 bases). Germline-derived CDR1 and CDR2 are SQVTM and ANQGSEA. There are 14 residues in the CDR3. The DNA for the CDR3 is TGCAGTGGGGGTGGGGCTGGTGTGAACACTGAAGCTTTCTTT. Its protein product is CSGGGAGVNTEAFF. The variable domain in full, with the rest retrieved from reference TRBV29-1 and TRBJ1-1, is SAVISQKPSRDICQRGTSLTIQCQVDSQVTMMFWYRQQPGQSLTLIATANQGSEATYESGFVIDKFPISRPNLTFSTLTVSNMSPEDSSIYLCSGGGAGVNTEAFFGQGTRLTVV.

The J gene is TRBJ1-1, the V gene TRBV5-6, with unresolved D. Germline V lookup: CDR1 SGHDT, CDR2 YYEEEE. The CDR3 consists of 17 residues. With 0 bases removed from V and 0 bases from J, the gap between germline ends came to 15 bases. CDR3 region: CASSLEVNFHVNTEAFF. The DNA of the CDR3 is TGTGCCAGCAGCTTGGAGGTGAATTTCCACGTGAACACTGAAGCTTTCTTT.

The rearrangement uses TRBV20-1 and TRBJ2-3; 7 nucleotides agree with TRBD2. This CDR3 is 15 amino acids long. Unmatched junction bases numbered 10, after V lost 3 bases and J lost 4 bases. The germline CDR1 and CDR2 sequences are DFQATT and SNEGSKA (reference sequence). Here the CDR3 reads CSASVSGAPPDTQYF. The CDR3 nucleotides are TGCAGTGCTAGTGTGAGCGGGGCCCCCCCAGATACGCAGTATTTT.

This clonotype showed up many times. The CDR3 reads CASSQNSQGKWYF. The CDR3 coding sequence is TGTGCCAGCAGCCAGAACTCACAGGGTAAATGGTACTTC. The chain combines TRBV7-2 with TRBJ2-7; the D gene is possibly TRBD1 (6 bases). This CDR3 comprises 13 residues. CDR1 is SGHTA and CDR2 is FQGNSA in the germline V gene. V dropped 5 bases and J dropped 12 bases, with 20 bases sitting between them.

This clonotype was observed at least ten times. CDR3 nucleotide sequence: TGTGCCAGCAGCCAAACGGGGGTACCCCCCTACGAGCAGTACTTC. Amino acids: CASSQTGVPPYEQYF. V usage is TRBV14 and J usage is TRBJ2-7; TRBD2 might be the D (6 bases). The V end was cut by 2 bases, the J end by 2 bases, with 13 bases between. The CDR3 has 15 amino acids. CDR1 SGHDN and CDR2 FVKESK come from the germline V gene.

The genes are TRBV5-1 and TRBJ1-4; D remains unclear. The CDR3 totals 15 residues. Deletions cut 0 bases from V and 4 bases from J, with 10 bases between. CDR1 is SGHRS, CDR2 YFSETQ, per germline. For the CDR3, the DNA is TGCGCCAGCAGCTTGGGGTTGGCCAGTAATGAAAAACTGTTTTTT. Protein product: CASSLGLASNEKLFF.

This clonotype was observed many times. The V and J genes are TRBV5-1 and TRBJ2-3; 11 nucleotides line up with TRBD1. Germline CDR1 reads SGHRS; CDR2 reads YFSETQ. V was pared by 0 bases and J by 5 bases, with 5 bases of the junction left unmatched. CDR3 length: 16 amino acids. The CDR3 sequence is CASSLDGTGGKDTQYF. CDR3 nucleotide sequence: TGCGCCAGCAGCTTGGATGGGACAGGGGGGAAAGATACGCAGTATTTT.

This clonotype has a count of ten or more. The chain recombines TRBV7-9 with TRBJ2-7, with a tentative D call TRBD1 (7 bases). The CDR3 sequence is 15 residues long. Germline loops: CDR1 SEHNR, CDR2 FQNEAQ (reference sequence). V lost 2 bases and J 6 bases, leaving 17 bases between the germline ends. The CDR3 is CASSLLANRGGEQYF. The CDR3 bases are TGTGCCAGCAGCTTACTTGCGAACAGGGGAGGCGAGCAGTACTTC.